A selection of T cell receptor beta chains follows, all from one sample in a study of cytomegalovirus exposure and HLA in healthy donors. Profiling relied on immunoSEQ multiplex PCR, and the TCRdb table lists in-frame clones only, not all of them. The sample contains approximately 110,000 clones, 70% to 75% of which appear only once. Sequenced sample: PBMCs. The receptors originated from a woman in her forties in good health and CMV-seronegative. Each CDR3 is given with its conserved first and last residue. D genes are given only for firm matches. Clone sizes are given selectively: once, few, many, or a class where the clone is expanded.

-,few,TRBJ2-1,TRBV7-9,CASSLRDATRYNEQFF,TGTGCCAGCAGCTTAAGAGACGCCACTAGGTACAATGAGCAGTTCTTC
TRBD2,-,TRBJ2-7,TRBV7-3,CASSLLAGGTYEQYF,TGTGCCAGCAGCTTACTAGCGGGGGGCACCTACGAGCAGTACTTC
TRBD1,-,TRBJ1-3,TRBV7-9,CSSSLGDRGLRNTIYF,TGTTCCAGCAGCTTAGGCGACAGGGGATTGAGAAACACCATATATTTT
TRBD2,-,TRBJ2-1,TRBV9,CASSVVAGGFDEQFF,TGTGCCAGCAGCGTAGTGGCGGGAGGTTTCGATGAGCAGTTCTTC
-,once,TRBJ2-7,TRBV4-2,CASSQEVSSSYEQYF,TGTGCCAGCAGCCAAGAGGTTTCTAGTTCCTACGAGCAGTACTTC
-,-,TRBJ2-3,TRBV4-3,CASSQERESTDTQYF,TGCGCCAGCAGCCAAGAGCGGGAAAGCACAGATACGCAGTATTTT
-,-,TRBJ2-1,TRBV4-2,CASSQDLAESNEQFF,TGTGCCAGCAGCCAAGATCTGGCCGAAAGCAATGAGCAGTTCTTC
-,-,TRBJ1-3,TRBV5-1,CASSAGQSSGNTIYF,TGCGCCAGCAGCGCAGGACAGTCCTCTGGAAACACCATATATTTT
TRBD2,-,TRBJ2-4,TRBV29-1,CSAPGGAGGSGGNIQYF,TGCAGCGCGCCGGGGGGGGCAGGCGGGAGTGGGGGAAACATTCAGTACTTC
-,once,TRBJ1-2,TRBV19,CASNSPGQKTNYGYTF,TGTGCCAGTAACTCTCCTGGACAGAAAACTAACTATGGCTACACCTTC
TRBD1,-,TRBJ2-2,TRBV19,CASSIRQGAVTGELFF,TGTGCCAGTAGTATCAGACAGGGGGCAGTTACCGGGGAGCTGTTTTTT
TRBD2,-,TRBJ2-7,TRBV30,CAWSLTSLGEQYF,TGTGCCTGGAGCCTGACTAGCTTGGGAGAGCAGTACTTC
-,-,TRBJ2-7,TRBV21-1,CASSKSRGQGAKGIEQYF,TGTGCCAGCAGCAAAAGCAGGGGACAGGGGGCAAAAGGGATCGAGCAGTACTTC
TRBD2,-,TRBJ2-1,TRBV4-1,CASSQGRGTYNEQFF,TGCGCCAGCAGCCAAGGGCGGGGGACTTACAATGAGCAGTTCTTC
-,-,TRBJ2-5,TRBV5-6,CASSDTRTVRGETQYF,TGTGCCAGCAGCGATACAAGGACAGTTCGGGGAGAGACCCAGTACTTC
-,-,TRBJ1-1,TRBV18,CASSPTALNTEAFF,TGTGCCAGCTCACCGACAGCTTTGAACACTGAAGCTTTCTTT
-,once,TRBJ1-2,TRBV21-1,CASSNGGAPNYGYTF,TGTGCCAGCAGCAACGGGGGGGCACCTAACTATGGCTACACCTTC
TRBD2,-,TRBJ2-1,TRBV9,CASSAGLAGGYSYNEQFF,TGTGCCAGCAGCGCCGGACTAGCGGGGGGGTACTCCTACAATGAGCAGTTCTTC
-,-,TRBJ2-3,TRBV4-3,CASSQGQTSTDTQYF,TGCGCCAGCAGCCAAGGACAGACTAGCACAGATACGCAGTATTTT
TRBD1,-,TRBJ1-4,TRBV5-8,CASSSNTGGASEKLFF,TGTGCCAGCAGCTCCAATACAGGGGGAGCATCGGAAAAACTGTTTTTT
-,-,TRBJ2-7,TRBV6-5,CATEGNNYEQYF,TGTGCCACCGAGGGAAACAACTACGAGCAGTACTTC